Listed here are 5 T cell receptor beta chains from one sample, sequenced in a study of shared clonotypes between healthy human individuals. It was CD45RO-negative cells, positively selected for CCR7, that made up naive CD8 cells, with terminally differentiated effector memory CD45RA+ cells excluded. Data came from immunoSEQ multiplex PCR; TCRdb stores just in-frame clones and leaves some out. The sample contains over 2 million clones, about 95% of which appear only once. Source material: naive CD8+ T cells sorted from blood. Source of these receptors: a man between 18 and 35 years old in good health.

To note about this clone: This sample also contains other DNA sequences that code for the same CDR3. This chain's CDR3 is CASSLGGDYEQYF. For the CDR3, the DNA is TGTGCCAGCAGCTTGGGAGGGGACTACGAGCAGTACTTC. The chain couples TRBV7-2 to TRBJ2-7; 7 bases align to TRBD2. Germline CDR1 and CDR2: SGHTA and FQGNSA. The V and J ends lost 3 bases and 3 bases, in that order; junction bases with no gene match: 2. This CDR3 region has 13 residues.

This chain uses TRBV6-5 with TRBJ1-1; a weak D match, TRBD1 (5 bases). Germline values: CDR1 MNHEY, CDR2 SVGAGI. Trimming removed 1 base at V and 0 bases at J, with 12 bases between. The CDR3 extends over 16 amino acids. CDR3 amino acids: CASSYFPGLMNTEAFF. The DNA of the CDR3 is TGTGCCAGCAGTTACTTCCCGGGACTTATGAACACTGAAGCTTTCTTT.

The genes are TRBV29-1 and TRBJ2-1, with 10 bases identical to TRBD2. The CDR3 extends over 15 amino acids. V lost 3 bases to trimming and J lost 1 base; unmatched junction nucleotides: 3. Looked up from germline, CDR1 is SQVTM and CDR2 is ANQGSEA. CDR3 DNA sequence: TGCAGCGTTGATGGACTAGCGGATTCCTACAATGAGCAGTTCTTC. As protein: CSVDGLADSYNEQFF.

This chain joins TRBV19 and TRBJ1-2, with a weak D call TRBD1 (6 bases). V was clipped by 4 bases and J by 4 bases, with 13 bases between them. The CDR3 loop spans 14 amino acids. Per the germline V gene, CDR1 is LNHDA and CDR2 is SQIVND (reference sequence). The CDR3 spells CASSNPGHRYGYTF. The CDR3 DNA follows: TGTGCCAGTAGTAACCCGGGACACCGCTATGGCTACACCTTC.

Points on this clone: The same CDR3 is also encoded by other DNA sequences in this sample. The rearrangement uses TRBV5-1 and TRBJ2-7; D is possibly TRBD1 (6 bases). The V gene lost 2 bases and the J gene lost 7 bases, with 13 bases spanning the gap. Germline CDR1 reads SGHRS; CDR2 reads YFSETQ. The CDR3 consists of 13 residues. In DNA form, the CDR3 reads TGCGCCAGCAGCTTAAGGCAGGGGAATGAGCAGTACTTC. This sequence encodes CASSLRQGNEQYF.